The 21 T cell receptor beta chains below come from one sample, sequenced in a study of CD8+ T cells in alopecia areata. It was cDNA, reverse transcribed from extracted RNA, that served as the sequencing template. Clones were sequenced by immunoSEQ multiplex PCR, and TCRdb holds only the in-frame ones, with some missing. The repertoire holds tens of thousands of clones, with roughly three fifths as singletons. For roughly 5 patients, CD4+ cells were sorted into CD25+CD127- cells. What was sequenced was CD4+ Tregs sorted from blood. The source of these receptors is a human donor with alopecia areata.

This chain connects TRBV28 to TRBJ1-5; maybe TRBD1 (5 bases). V dropped 8 bases and J dropped 7 bases, with 21 bases sitting between them. CDR1 MDHEN and CDR2 SYDVKM come from the germline V gene. The CDR3 totals 15 residues. CDR3 in amino acids: CASQTRQLGTQPQHF. The CDR3 DNA sequence: TGTGCCAGCCAAACACGACAGCTCGGAACCCAGCCCCAGCATTTT.

By sample fraction, this clone is medium-sized. V is TRBV7-9 and J is TRBJ1-2; 7 positions agree with TRBD1. The CDR3 loop spans 14 amino acids. Trimming cost V 5 bases and J 2 bases; bases outside gene matches: 5. The germline V gene encodes CDR1 SEHNR and CDR2 FQNEAQ (reference sequence). CDR3 sequence reads: CASSPGRGNYGYTF. The CDR3 coding sequence is TGTGCCAGCAGCCCCGGCAGGGGGAACTATGGCTACACCTTC.

This chain links TRBV7-2 with TRBJ2-7, with TRBD2 matching 10 bases. This CDR3 contains 15 residues. Germline V gene lookup returns CDR1 SGHTA and CDR2 FQGNSA. The V segment lost 1 base and the J segment 3 bases; nucleotides outside the gene matches: 3. This CDR3 is CASSLGGTSDYEQYF. The CDR3 nucleotides read TGTGCCAGCAGCTTAGGGGGGACTAGCGACTACGAGCAGTACTTC.

This chain links TRBV5-4 with TRBJ2-5; no definite D call. The V and J ends lost 2 bases and 6 bases respectively, with 14 bases between them. Germline loops: CDR1 SGHNT, CDR2 YYREEE (reference sequence). The CDR3 has 14 amino acids. The CDR3 reads CASSFDKGTQTQYF. The DNA for the CDR3 is TGTGCCAGCAGCTTCGATAAGGGTACACAGACCCAGTACTTC.

This clone was detected only a few times. V is TRBV2 and J is TRBJ2-5, with D unclear. The CDR3 has 12 amino acids. CDR1 and CDR2 (germline): SNHLY, FYNNEI. V gave up 6 bases and J gave up 5 bases, with 10 bases separating them. CDR3 region: CASSKIGETQYF. In nucleotides, the CDR3 is TGTGCCAGCAGCAAGATCGGGGAGACCCAGTACTTC.

This chain links TRBV18 with TRBJ2-1; D may match TRBD1 or TRBD2 (5 bases each). The V and J ends lost 2 bases and 8 bases respectively, with 13 bases between them. Germline CDR1 is KGHSH and CDR2 is LQKENI. This CDR3 has 14 residues. In DNA form, the CDR3 reads TGTGCCAGCTCACCAGAGGCCGGGGACGATGAGCAGTTCTTC. Protein: CASSPEAGDDEQFF.

The chain links TRBV2 to TRBJ2-5; D is unresolved. Germline CDR1 and CDR2: SNHLY and FYNNEI. This CDR3 is built from 13 residues. The ends were cut back, 8 bases at V and 3 bases at J, with 13 bases in the middle. For the CDR3, the DNA is TGTGCCAGCCGTCGCGTTTCCGAAGAGACCCAGTACTTC. Encoded protein: CASRRVSEETQYF.

V usage is TRBV11-2 and J usage is TRBJ2-7; 16 nucleotides align to TRBD2. The germline gives CDR1 SGHAT, CDR2 FQNNGV. V dropped 5 bases and J dropped 2; count of bases not matched to a gene: 3. CDR3 length: 16 residues. This chain's CDR3 is CASSPGTSGRAYEQYF. Written as DNA, the CDR3 is TGTGCCAGCAGCCCGGGGACTAGCGGGAGGGCCTACGAGCAGTACTTC.

The V and J genes are TRBV7-9 and TRBJ2-3, with D maybe TRBD1 (6 bases). Germline V gene lookup returns CDR1 SEHNR and CDR2 FQNEAQ (reference sequence). The length of the CDR3 is 14 residues. The V end was cut by 7 bases, the J end by 6 bases, with 17 bases between. Here the CDR3 DNA reads TGTGCCAGCAACCCACAGGGTCCGAAGGATACGCAGTATTTT. The encoded protein is CASNPQGPKDTQYF.

Only a few counts were recorded for this clone. This chain connects TRBV29-1 to TRBJ2-5; weak D call: TRBD2 (7 bases). The CDR3 runs to 13 residues. The V gene lost 5 bases and the J gene lost 3 bases, with 13 bases spanning the gap. Per the germline V gene, CDR1 is SQVTM and CDR2 is ANQGSEA. DNA of the CDR3: TGCAGCGTTACCCTAGGGGGGGAAGAGACCCAGTACTTC. This gives the protein CSVTLGGEETQYF.

This clone was seen more than once but under ten times. The chain couples TRBV10-3 to TRBJ2-5, with no clear D. The V gene's germline CDR1 is ENHRY and CDR2 SYGVKD. V was shortened by 2 bases and J by 2 bases, with 3 bases between the two germline ends. The CDR3 length is 12 residues. CDR3 sequence: CAISEQQETQYF. The CDR3 nucleotides read TGTGCCATCAGTGAGCAACAAGAGACCCAGTACTTC.

The chain has TRBV9 and TRBJ1-2; D is unresolved. The CDR3 totals 15 residues. From germline, CDR1 is SGDLS and CDR2 YYNGEE. V was cut by 0 bases and J by 3 bases, with 12 bases left in between. CDR3 nucleotide sequence: TGTGCCAGCAGCGTAGATCCTAACACCGACTATGGCTACACCTTC. It encodes CASSVDPNTDYGYTF.

This clone was observed once. The V call is TRBV9, the J call TRBJ2-3, with 9 nucleotides matching TRBD1. There are 17 residues in the CDR3. V dropped 2 bases and J dropped 4; count of bases not matched to a gene: 11. CDR1 is SGDLS and CDR2 is YYNGEE in the germline V gene. The CDR3 DNA reads as TGTGCCAGCAGCGTTGAACCGGGACAGGGACCCTCAGATACGCAGTATTTT. Protein sequence: CASSVEPGQGPSDTQYF.

V is TRBV6-1 and J is TRBJ2-7; 11 bases fit TRBD1. CDR1 is MNHNS and CDR2 is SASEGT in the germline V gene. Trimming took 7 bases from V and 5 from J; bases not matched to a gene: 10. The CDR3 loop spans 15 amino acids. CDR3 in amino acids: CASTRTRGQGDEQYF. The CDR3 nucleotides read TGTGCCAGCACTAGAACCCGGGGACAGGGGGACGAGCAGTACTTC.

The genes are TRBV5-1 and TRBJ2-1, with 7 bases identical to TRBD1. The V gene end was trimmed by 4 bases and the J gene end by 4 bases; junction bases not matched to a gene: 11. The CDR3 length is 16 residues. Germline CDR1 and CDR2: SGHRS and YFSETQ. This chain's CDR3 is CASSTTSRTGYNEQFF. The CDR3, as DNA: TGCGCCAGCAGCACAACCTCACGGACAGGATACAATGAGCAGTTCTTC.

The V call is TRBV28, the J call TRBJ2-3; 9 bases align to TRBD1. Germline assignment: CDR1 MDHEN and CDR2 SYDVKM. The length of the CDR3 is 15 residues. V trimming: 4 bases; J trimming: 5 bases; junction bases outside the gene matches: 7. CDR3 DNA sequence: TGTGCCAGCAGTTCCCCGGGACAGGGTTTAGATACGCAGTATTTT. Its protein product is CASSSPGQGLDTQYF.

The V call is TRBV28, the J call TRBJ2-7; 9 bases match TRBD1. The CDR3 length is 14 residues. Germline CDR1 is MDHEN and CDR2 is SYDVKM. V was pared by 2 bases and J by 4 bases, with 3 bases of the junction left unmatched. CDR3 in DNA: TGTGCCAGCAGTTTAGGACAGGGGCTTTACGAGCAGTACTTC. Its protein is CASSLGQGLYEQYF. Combining the CDR3 with reference TRBV28 and TRBJ2-7 gives the whole variable domain DVKVTQSSRYLVKRTGEKVFLECVQDMDHENMFWYRQDPGLGLRLIYFSYDVKMKEKGDIPEGYSVSREKKERFSLILESASTNQTSMYLCASSLGQGLYEQYFGPGTRLTVT.

J is TRBJ2-1 and V is TRBV2; 9 bases line up with TRBD1. V was pared by 6 bases and J by 4 bases, with 7 bases of the junction left unmatched. The germline V gene encodes CDR1 SNHLY and CDR2 FYNNEI. The CDR3 covers 15 residues. The CDR3 here is CASRAWDREYNEQFF. The CDR3 nucleotides are TGTGCCAGCAGAGCCTGGGACAGGGAATACAATGAGCAGTTCTTC.

The chain combines TRBV7-9 with TRBJ2-2; D remains ambiguous. Per germline, CDR1 SEHNR and CDR2 FQNEAQ (reference sequence). The germline V and J ends were trimmed by 7 bases and 1 base, with 13 bases remaining between them. This CDR3 contains 15 residues. The chain's CDR3 is CASITPPGNTGELFF. Written as DNA, the CDR3 is TGTGCCAGCATAACTCCGCCGGGGAACACCGGGGAGCTGTTTTTT.

This rearrangement joins TRBV28 to TRBJ2-7; D gene uncertain. The length of the CDR3 is 12 residues. V shed 6 bases and J shed 2 bases, with 8 bases lying between them. Germline V gene data show CDR1 as MDHEN and CDR2 as SYDVKM. CDR3 protein: CASSLGAYEQYF. The CDR3 DNA is TGTGCCAGCAGCCTAGGCGCCTACGAGCAGTACTTC.

The J gene is TRBJ2-3, the V gene TRBV19; D not certain. The V gene lost 5 bases and the J gene lost 2 bases, with 14 bases spanning the gap. CDR3 length equals 15 residues. The germline V gene has CDR1 LNHDA and CDR2 SQIVND (reference sequence). This CDR3 reads CASSPTNSFTDTQYF. For the CDR3, the DNA is TGTGCCAGTAGTCCCACGAACAGTTTCACAGATACGCAGTATTTT.